The present entry profiles one TCR beta chain with its context. Its matching antigen is unknown. Per germline, CDR1 SGHRS and CDR2 YFSETQ. This CDR3 region has 16 residues. V lost 2 bases and J lost 4; bases outside the gene matches: 6. Some clones are missing from TCRdb's copy, which holds only in-frame ones; the method was immunoSEQ multiplex PCR. Of more than 100,000 clones in the sample, 85% to 90% are singletons; the top ten hold 6.9%. This sample was taken from a study of radiotherapy plus CTLA-4 blockade in lung cancer. The overall study: Of all patients, approximately 19% responded objectively and 25% to 40% showed disease control.

General study results and limits: Interferon-beta, together with early blood T cell clone dynamics, reportedly best predicted response. After treatment with radiotherapy plus ipilimumab, TCR clones that came from the tumor expanded in blood.

This clonotype was obtained from a human donor with non-small cell lung cancer that progressed on radiotherapy plus ipilimumab. This sequence joins TRBV5-1 and TRBJ2-6; 7 bases match TRBD1. Material: peripheral blood, obtained from a patient treated with radiotherapy plus ipilimumab. CDR3 sequence: CASSLGDRAGANVLTF. CDR3 in DNA: TGCGCCAGCAGCTTAGGAGACAGGGCCGGGGCCAACGTCCTGACTTTC.